This T cell receptor (beta chain) was observed in a study of T cell changes during pregnancy in multiple sclerosis. Trimming took 7 bases from V and 5 from J; bases not matched to a gene: 12. The CDR3 spans 15 residues. From germline, CDR1 is MNHNS and CDR2 SASEGT. Some clones are missing from TCRdb's copy, which holds only in-frame ones; the method was immunoSEQ multiplex PCR. The sample carries 20,000 to 25,000 clones, about 89% recorded once. The receptor was derived from a female donor in good health, enrolled as a control in a pregnancy study. This specimen was CD8+ T cells from peripheral blood mononuclear cells, taken in the first trimester of pregnancy. The rearrangement joins TRBV6-1 to TRBJ2-7; 9 bases map to TRBD1. CDR3 sequence reads: CASTHRGQGGNEQYF. CDR3 sequence (DNA): TGTGCCAGCACTCATAGGGGACAGGGAGGGAACGAGCAGTACTTC.